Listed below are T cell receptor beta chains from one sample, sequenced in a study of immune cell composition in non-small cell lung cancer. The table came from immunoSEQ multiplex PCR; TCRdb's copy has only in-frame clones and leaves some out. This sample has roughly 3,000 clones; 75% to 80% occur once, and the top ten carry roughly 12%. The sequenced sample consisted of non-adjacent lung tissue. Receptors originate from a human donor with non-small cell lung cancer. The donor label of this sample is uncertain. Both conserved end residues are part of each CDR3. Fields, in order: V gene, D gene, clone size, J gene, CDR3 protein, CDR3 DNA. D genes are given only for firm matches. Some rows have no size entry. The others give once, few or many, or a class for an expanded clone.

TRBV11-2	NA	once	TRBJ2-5	CASSPGHGEYF	TGTGCCAGCAGCCCCGGACACGGAGAGTACTTC
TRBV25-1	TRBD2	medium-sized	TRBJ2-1	CASRRTSGYNEQFF	TGTGCCAGCAGGAGGACTAGCGGATACAATGAGCAGTTCTTC
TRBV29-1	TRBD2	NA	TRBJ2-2	CSVGTSGSITSGELFF	TGCAGCGTTGGTACTAGCGGGAGTATTACGTCCGGGGAGCTGTTTTTT
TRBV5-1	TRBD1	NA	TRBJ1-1	CASSLAGQKATEAFF	TGCGCCAGCAGCCTTGCGGGACAGAAAGCCACAGAAGCTTTCTTT
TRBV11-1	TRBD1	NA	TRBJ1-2	CASSLTDRGTYGYTF	TGTGCCAGCAGCTTGACCGACAGGGGAACATATGGCTACACCTTC
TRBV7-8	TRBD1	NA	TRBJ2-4	CASRPTTGGWAKNIQYF	TGTGCCAGCAGGCCAACCACAGGGGGATGGGCCAAAAACATTCAGTACTTC
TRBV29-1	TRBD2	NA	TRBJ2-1	CSVGEGRNEQFF	TGCAGCGTTGGGGAGGGCAGAAATGAGCAGTTCTTC
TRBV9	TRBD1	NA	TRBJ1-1	CASSVAEGANTEAFF	TGTGCCAGCAGCGTAGCAGAGGGGGCGAACACTGAAGCTTTCTTT
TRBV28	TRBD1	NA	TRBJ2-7	CASLTRDRVTYEQYF	TGTGCCAGCCTCACCCGGGACAGGGTAACCTACGAGCAGTACTTC
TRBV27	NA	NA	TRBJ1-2	CASSFEGGGYTF	TGTGCCAGCAGTTTTGAGGGTGGGGGCTACACCTTC
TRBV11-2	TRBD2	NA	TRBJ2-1	CASSNQRGGAYNEQFF	TGTGCCAGCAGCAACCAGCGGGGGGGGGCCTACAATGAGCAGTTCTTC
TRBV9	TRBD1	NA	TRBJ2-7	CASSLQDRADYEQYF	TGTGCCAGCAGTCTTCAGGACAGGGCCGACTACGAGCAGTACTTC
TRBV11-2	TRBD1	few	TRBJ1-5	CASSPSDRGHQPQHF	TGTGCCAGCAGCCCATCGGACAGGGGTCATCAGCCCCAGCATTTT
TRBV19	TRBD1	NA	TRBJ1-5	CASWGTGLSNQPQHF	TGTGCCTCCTGGGGGACAGGCCTTAGCAATCAGCCCCAGCATTTT
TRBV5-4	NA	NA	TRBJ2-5	CASSRDTQETQYF	TGTGCCAGCAGCAGGGACACCCAAGAGACCCAGTACTTC
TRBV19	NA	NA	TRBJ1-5	CASTLWSGSNQPQHF	TGTGCCAGTACCCTTTGGTCCGGTAGCAATCAGCCCCAGCATTTT
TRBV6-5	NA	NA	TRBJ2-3	CASSQGLDTDTQYF	TGTGCCAGCAGCCAAGGACTTGACACAGATACGCAGTATTTT
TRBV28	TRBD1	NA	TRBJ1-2	CASRGTGANYGYTF	TGTGCCAGCAGAGGGACAGGAGCTAACTATGGCTACACCTTC
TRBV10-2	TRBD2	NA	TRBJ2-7	CASSVLGSGNFEQYF	TGCGCCAGCAGTGTCTTGGGTAGCGGGAACTTCGAGCAGTACTTC
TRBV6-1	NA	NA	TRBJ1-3	CASSEGTSSGNTIYF	TGTGCCAGCAGTGAAGGGACTAGCTCTGGAAACACCATATATTTT
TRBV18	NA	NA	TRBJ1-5	CASSQLWGQPQHF	TGTGCCAGCTCACAACTCTGGGGCCAGCCCCAGCATTTT
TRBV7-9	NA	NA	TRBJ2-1	CASSSGNYNEQFF	TGTGCCAGCAGCTCCGGGAATTACAATGAGCAGTTCTTC
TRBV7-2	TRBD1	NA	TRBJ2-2	CASIEGQLTGELFF	TGTGCCAGCATCGAGGGACAGCTCACCGGGGAGCTGTTTTTT
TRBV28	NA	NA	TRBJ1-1	CASRVGGIVNEAFF	TGTGCCAGCAGGGTCGGAGGGATCGTCAATGAAGCTTTCTTT
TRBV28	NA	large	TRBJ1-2	CASSAGTRYGYTF	TGTGCCAGCAGTGCCGGGACACGCTATGGCTACACCTTC
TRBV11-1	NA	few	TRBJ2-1	CASSSGERSWQFF	TGTGCCAGCAGCTCCGGGGAGCGGTCATGGCAGTTCTTC
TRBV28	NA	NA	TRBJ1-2	CASSPPLESLGYTF	TGTGCCAGCAGCCCTCCTTTGGAGTCTTTGGGCTACACCTTC
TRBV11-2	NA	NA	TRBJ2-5	CASSPTTNQETQYF	TGTGCCAGCAGCCCCACGACTAACCAAGAGACCCAGTACTTC
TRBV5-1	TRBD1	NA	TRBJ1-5	CARGQGIGLNQPQHF	TGCGCCAGAGGACAGGGGATAGGATTAAATCAGCCCCAGCATTTT
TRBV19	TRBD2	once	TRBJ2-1	CASSISSGKAYDYNEQFF	TGTGCCAGTAGTATATCGAGCGGGAAAGCTTACGACTACAATGAGCAGTTCTTC
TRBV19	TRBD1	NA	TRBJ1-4	CASSPGQGSEKLFF	TGTGCCAGTAGTCCTGGACAGGGGAGCGAAAAACTGTTTTTT
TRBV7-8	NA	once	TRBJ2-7	CASSFGETYEQYF	TGTGCCAGCAGCTTCGGAGAAACCTACGAGCAGTACTTC
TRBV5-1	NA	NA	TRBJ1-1	CASSLVQGTNTEAFF	TGCGCCAGCAGCTTGGTGCAGGGAACGAACACTGAAGCTTTCTTT
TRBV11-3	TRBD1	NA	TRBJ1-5	CASSSGQGNQPQHF	TGTGCCAGCAGCTCGGGACAGGGGAATCAGCCCCAGCATTTT
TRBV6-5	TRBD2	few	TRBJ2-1	CASSTLAGSTNEQFF	TGTGCCAGCAGTACACTAGCGGGTAGTACGAATGAGCAGTTCTTC
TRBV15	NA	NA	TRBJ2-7	CATSRRLGSYYEQYF	TGTGCCACCAGTCGACGTCTTGGGAGCTACTACGAGCAGTACTTC
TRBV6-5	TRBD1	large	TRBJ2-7	CASSPRQGWSYEQYF	TGTGCCAGCAGCCCCCGACAGGGGTGGTCTTACGAGCAGTACTTC
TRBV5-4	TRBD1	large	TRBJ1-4	CASSSGTGGDSTGF	TGTGCCAGCAGCTCCGGGACAGGGGGCGACTCAACCGGTTTT
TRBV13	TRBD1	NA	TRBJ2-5	CASSLSRGNVETQYF	TGTGCCAGCAGCTTGAGCAGGGGGAATGTAGAGACCCAGTACTTC
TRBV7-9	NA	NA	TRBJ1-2	CASSPGHAYGYTF	TGTGCCAGCAGCCCGGGACACGCCTATGGCTACACCTTC
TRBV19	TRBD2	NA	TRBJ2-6	CASSPNPGLAGFSGANVLTF	TGTGCCAGTAGTCCCAACCCGGGCCTAGCGGGCTTCTCTGGGGCCAACGTCCTGACTTTC
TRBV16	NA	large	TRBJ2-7	CASSQTDGIYEQYF	TGTGCCAGCAGCCAAACAGACGGAATCTACGAGCAGTACTTC
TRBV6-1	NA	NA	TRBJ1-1	CASSRMRDTEAFF	TGTGCCAGCAGTCGGATGAGGGACACTGAAGCTTTCTTT
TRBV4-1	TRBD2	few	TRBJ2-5	CASSQWSAGGWETQYF	TGCGCCAGCAGCCAATGGAGTGCGGGAGGGTGGGAGACCCAGTACTTC
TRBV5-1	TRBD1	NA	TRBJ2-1	CASSSGQGGNEQFF	TGCGCCAGCAGCTCGGGACAGGGAGGCAATGAGCAGTTCTTC
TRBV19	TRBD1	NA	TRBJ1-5	CASSIPGQGARQPQHF	TGTGCCAGTAGTATACCGGGACAGGGGGCGCGGCAGCCCCAGCATTTT
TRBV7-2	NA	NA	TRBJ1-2	CASSQYYGYTF	TGTGCCAGCAGCCAGTACTATGGCTACACCTTC
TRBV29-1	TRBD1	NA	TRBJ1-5	CSVAGQGGQPQHF	TGCAGCGTGGCGGGACAGGGGGGTCAGCCCCAGCATTTT
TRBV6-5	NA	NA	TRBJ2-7	CASREGAEQYF	TGTGCCAGCAGGGAGGGGGCCGAGCAGTACTTC
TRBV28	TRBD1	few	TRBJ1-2	CASSPRTGVGPGYTF	TGTGCCAGCAGTCCTCGAACAGGGGTCGGCCCTGGCTACACCTTC
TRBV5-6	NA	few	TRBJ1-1	CASSLALQGEAFF	TGTGCCAGCAGCTTGGCCCTCCAGGGTGAAGCTTTCTTT